This T cell receptor (beta chain) was sequenced in a study of beta chain features in type 1 diabetes. General study points: More deletions and fewer insertions at VDJ junctions were seen in type 1 diabetes patients.

Trimming took off 0 bases at V and 0 bases at J, with 8 bases between the two ends. Germline V gene lookup returns CDR1 KGHSH and CDR2 LQKENI. CDR3 size: 15 residues. In this sample, this clone turned up a few times. Its antigen is still unknown. The entirety of the isolated RNA underwent reverse transcription, so expressed TCRB transcripts were sequenced. Clones were sequenced by immunoSEQ multiplex PCR, and TCRdb holds only the in-frame ones, with some missing. Among around 330,000 clones listed, approximately 11% were seen once. This receptor was taken from a woman in her 30s in good health. The J gene is TRBJ2-5, the V gene TRBV18; D may be TRBD1 (5 bases). Input material: naive CD4+ T cells from blood. CDR3 protein: CASSPPGQDQETQYF. CDR3 nucleotides: TGTGCCAGCTCACCACCGGGGCAAGACCAAGAGACCCAGTACTTC. Using reference TRBV18 and TRBJ2-5 for the parts outside the CDR3, the full variable domain is NAGVMQNPRHLVRRRGQEARLRCSPMKGHSHVYWYRQLPEEGLKFMVYLQKENIIDESGMPKERFSAEFPKEGPSILRIQQVVRGDSAAYFCASSPPGQDQETQYFGPGTRLLVL.